This TCR beta chain originates from a study of shared clonotypes between healthy human individuals. Worth noting for this clone: Its antigen remains unknown.

Naive CD45RA+ and memory CD45RA-negative subsets were split from CD4+ cells. Using immunoSEQ multiplex PCR, the repertoire was profiled, and TCRdb retains in-frame clones only, with some absent. This sample yields fewer than 3 million clones, of which 85% to 95% are seen a single time; around 0.35% belongs to the top ten. General observations from the study: When naive CD4 clonotypes were compared across several donors, around 5% were shared. Specimens sampled were limited to blood, with tissue repertoires likely differing.

The sample taken for sequencing was naive CD4+ T cells from PBMCs. As for subset: CD45RA+ positively selected. The clonotype was recovered from a man between 18 and 29 years old in good health. Some clones in this sample may be carry-over from other donors' samples.

The CDR3 DNA is TGTGCCAGCAGCGTAGCAAAAGGGACAGCTTATGGCTACACCTTC. As protein: CASSVAKGTAYGYTF. The chain uses TRBV9 and TRBJ1-2; 7 nucleotides agree with TRBD1. V lost 0 bases to trimming and J lost 5 bases; unmatched junction nucleotides: 7. CDR3 size: 15 residues. Germline lookup yields CDR1 SGDLS and CDR2 YYNGEE.